The 26 T cell receptor beta chains in this list originate from one sample, sequenced in a study of PD-1 blockade in classical Hodgkin lymphoma. Sequenced by immunoSEQ multiplex PCR; TCRdb stores in-frame clones only, minus some. The sample shows about 41,000 clones, 76% of them seen only once. Every patient relapsed after autologous stem cell transplantation, and brentuximab vedotin exposure varied. Sequencing was performed on peripheral blood mononuclear cells (PBMCs), taken at baseline. The receptors come from a human donor with classical Hodgkin lymphoma.

V and J are TRBV6-5 and TRBJ1-2, with D possibly TRBD1 on 6 matching bases. The CDR3 totals 15 residues. The V end lost 4 bases, the J end lost 7 bases, and 19 bases lay between the germline ends. Germline lookup yields CDR1 MNHEY and CDR2 SVGAGI. CDR3 residues: CASSSGAGVQGGYTF. The CDR3 DNA reads as TGTGCCAGCAGTTCTGGGGCAGGGGTGCAGGGTGGCTACACCTTC.

The chain recombines TRBV19 with TRBJ2-3; 8 nucleotides align to TRBD2. CDR1 and CDR2 (germline): LNHDA, SQIVND (reference sequence). The CDR3 consists of 17 residues. V shed 5 bases and J 4 bases; nucleotides not matched to a gene: 14. This chain's CDR3 is CASSLSSGRMVADTQYF. The CDR3 region has the DNA TGTGCCAGTAGTTTATCGAGCGGGAGAATGGTTGCAGATACGCAGTATTTT.

V and J are TRBV7-9 and TRBJ1-5; 10 bases are a match to TRBD1. V shed 4 bases, J shed 4 bases, and the junction held 7 bases outside the gene matches. CDR1 and CDR2 (germline): SEHNR, FQNEAQ (reference sequence). CDR3 length: 16 residues. The CDR3 spells CASSSGQGGSNQPQHF. The CDR3 coding sequence is TGTGCCAGCAGCTCCGGACAGGGGGGGTCTAATCAGCCCCAGCATTTT.

The J gene is TRBJ1-4, the V gene TRBV5-8; 11 positions agree with TRBD1. With V trimmed by 4 bases and J by 4 bases, 3 bases remained unmatched. Per the germline V gene, CDR1 is SGHTS and CDR2 is YDEGEE. The CDR3 loop spans 15 amino acids. CDR3 residues: CASSAGQGVNEKLFF. The CDR3 coding sequence is TGTGCCAGCAGCGCGGGACAGGGGGTTAATGAAAAACTGTTTTTT.

The rearrangement joins TRBV18 to TRBJ1-2, with D perhaps TRBD1 (5 bases). The germline V gene encodes CDR1 KGHSH and CDR2 LQKENI. The V end lost 3 bases, the J end lost 8 bases, and 10 bases lay between the germline ends. This CDR3 contains 12 residues. The CDR3 DNA reads TGTGCCAGCTCACCTCAGGGCTACGGCTACACCTTC. This encodes CASSPQGYGYTF.

The chain combines TRBV4-3 with TRBJ2-7, with D possibly called TRBD1 or TRBD2 (5 bases each). The CDR3 consists of 13 residues. Per germline, CDR1 LGHNA and CDR2 YSLEER. V lost 0 bases, J lost 6 bases, and 9 bases lay in between. In nucleotides, the CDR3 is TGCGCCAGCAGCCAAGAGTACGGGGCCGAGCAGTACTTC. Amino acids: CASSQEYGAEQYF.

This clone was seen a few times. This chain links TRBV19 with TRBJ2-6; possibly TRBD1 or TRBD2 for D (7 bases each). This CDR3 region has 18 residues. The V and J ends lost 3 bases and 0 bases respectively, with 15 bases between them. Germline CDR1 and CDR2: LNHDA and SQIVND (reference sequence). The CDR3 sequence: CASSIQPGGDSGANVLTF. CDR3 DNA: TGTGCCAGTAGTATTCAGCCAGGGGGGGACTCTGGGGCCAACGTCCTGACTTTC.

The V call is TRBV19, the J call TRBJ2-1; 12 bases align to TRBD2. J was trimmed by 8 bases and V by 5 bases; bases with no gene match: 7. The CDR3 covers 15 residues. The germline CDR1 and CDR2 sequences are LNHDA and SQIVND (reference sequence). The CDR3 loop is CASSAGLAGLYEQFF. CDR3 DNA sequence: TGTGCCAGTAGTGCAGGACTAGCGGGATTGTATGAGCAGTTCTTC.

The chain links TRBV7-2 to TRBJ2-3, with TRBD2 matching 7 bases. The junction had 11 bases not matched to a gene; V was cut back by 5 bases and J by 0 bases. This CDR3 comprises 17 residues. Germline CDR1 is SGHTA and CDR2 is FQGNSA. The CDR3 DNA follows: TGTGCCAGCAGCCGAGGGCTAGCGGTTTCTAGCACAGATACGCAGTATTTT. Its protein is CASSRGLAVSSTDTQYF.

The chain couples TRBV5-8 to TRBJ1-1; 9 nucleotides match TRBD1. The CDR3 sequence is 15 residues long. V lost 1 base and J lost 2; bases outside the gene matches: 3. Germline CDR1 reads SGHTS; CDR2 reads YDEGEE. The CDR3 region is CASSLTGQGNTEAFF. The CDR3, as DNA: TGTGCCAGCAGCTTGACGGGACAGGGAAACACTGAAGCTTTCTTT.

The CDR3 is CASSFNPGTGYEQFF. The CDR3 nucleotides are TGTGCCAGCAGCTTTAACCCCGGGACAGGGTATGAGCAGTTCTTC. The rearrangement links TRBV27 to TRBJ2-1, with 9 bases aligning to TRBD1. V lost 6 bases and J lost 8; bases outside the gene matches: 11. Germline V gene lookup returns CDR1 MNHEY and CDR2 SMNVEV (reference sequence). This CDR3 spans 15 amino acids.

This chain uses TRBV11-2 with TRBJ1-1; the D is unclear. In germline, CDR1 is SGHAT, CDR2 FQNNGV. V gave up 4 bases and J gave up 5 bases, with 11 bases separating them. This CDR3 has 13 amino acids. CDR3 bases: TGTGCCAGCAGCTCCCAGGAGGGAACTGAAGCTTTCTTT. It yields the protein CASSSQEGTEAFF.

V and J are TRBV21-1 and TRBJ2-7; the table's D call of TRBD1 was not tested on the DNA. TRBV21-1 is a listed pseudogene. The CDR3 has 17 residues. Here the CDR3 reads CASSKSGTGGGGYEQYF. The CDR3 DNA follows: TGTGCCAGCAGCAAATCGGGGACAGGGGGCGGGGGCTACGAGCAGTACTTC.

The chain couples TRBV19 to TRBJ2-7; 10 nucleotides align to TRBD1. Trimming at V came to 5 bases and at J to 3 bases, leaving 7 bases not matched to a gene. The length of the CDR3 is 15 residues. Germline-derived CDR1 and CDR2 are LNHDA and SQIVND (reference sequence). The CDR3 here is CASSSRGTGDYEQYF. The CDR3 DNA follows: TGTGCCAGTAGTTCCCGCGGGACAGGGGACTACGAGCAGTACTTC.

The sample holds a few counts of this clone. The chain has TRBV9 and TRBJ1-2; 10 positions match TRBD1. The V gene end was trimmed by 2 bases and the J gene end by 6 bases; junction bases not matched to a gene: 1. This CDR3 spans 13 amino acids. In germline, CDR1 is SGDLS, CDR2 YYNGEE. The CDR3 nucleotides are TGTGCCAGCAGCGTTGGACAGGGGGATGGCTACACCTTC. Its translation: CASSVGQGDGYTF.

The chain carries TRBV9 and TRBJ1-2, with D uncertain. The length of the CDR3 is 15 residues. Per germline, CDR1 SGDLS and CDR2 YYNGEE. V gave up 0 bases and J gave up 1 base, with 10 bases separating them. The CDR3 bases are TGTGCCAGCAGCGTAGCACCCCACAGTAACTATGGCTACACCTTC. Its translation is CASSVAPHSNYGYTF.

Written as DNA, the CDR3 is TGTGCCAGCAGTGAATGGGGCGGGAGGGCCCAAGAGACCCAGTACTTC. Protein product: CASSEWGGRAQETQYF. V gene TRBV25-1 combines with J gene TRBJ2-5, with 9 positions matching TRBD2. Germline loops: CDR1 MGHDK, CDR2 SYGVNS. Trimming at V came to 1 base and at J to 1 base, leaving 4 bases not matched to a gene. The CDR3 length is 16 residues.

V gene TRBV7-2 combines with J gene TRBJ1-4; the D gene is possibly TRBD1 (5 bases). V lost 10 bases, J lost 3 bases, and 12 bases lay in between. The germline V gene encodes CDR1 SGHTA and CDR2 FQGNSA. This CDR3 contains 13 residues. As DNA, the CDR3 is TGTGCCATCGGGGGGGTATCTAATGAAAAACTGTTTTTT. Translated: CAIGGVSNEKLFF.

This clone was counted only a few times. The J gene is TRBJ1-4, the V gene TRBV4-1, with TRBD1 matching over 8 bases. Germline lookup yields CDR1 MGHRA and CDR2 YSYEKL. CDR3 size: 15 residues. Trimming at V came to 7 bases and at J to 4 bases, leaving 8 bases not matched to a gene. CDR3 loop: CASNKQGGLNEKLFF. The DNA for the CDR3 is TGCGCCAGCAACAAACAGGGGGGCCTTAATGAAAAACTGTTTTTT.

This chain joins TRBV7-9 and TRBJ1-2, with 9 bases identical to TRBD1. V lost 6 bases and J lost 6; bases outside the gene matches: 5. The CDR3 contains 13 residues. Germline CDR1 and CDR2: SEHNR and FQNEAQ (reference sequence). CDR3 region: CASSPRQGDGYTF. For the CDR3, the DNA is TGTGCCAGCAGTCCCCGACAGGGGGATGGCTACACCTTC.

The V gene is TRBV7-9, the J gene TRBJ2-7; D remains unclear. Trimming removed 5 bases at V and 4 bases at J, with 6 bases between. Germline CDR1 reads SEHNR; CDR2 reads FQNEAQ (reference sequence). The CDR3 consists of 11 residues. CDR3 sequence: CASSLIYEQYF. The CDR3, as DNA: TGTGCCAGCAGCCTAATATACGAGCAGTACTTC.

This clone was seen only a few times. J is TRBJ2-7 and V is TRBV7-2, with 10 bases that match TRBD1. The CDR3 length is 15 residues. V dropped 5 bases and J dropped 2; count of bases not matched to a gene: 6. Germline V lookup: CDR1 SGHTA, CDR2 FQGNSA. The CDR3 sequence: CASSPWTGGTYEQYF. CDR3 sequence (DNA): TGTGCCAGCAGCCCGTGGACAGGGGGAACCTACGAGCAGTACTTC. Filled out from reference TRBV7-2 and TRBJ2-7, the complete variable domain reads GAGVSQSPSNKVTEKGKDVELRCDPISGHTALYWYRQSLGQGLEFLIYFQGNSAPDKSGLPSDRFSAERTGGSVSTLTIQRTQQEDSAVYLCASSPWTGGTYEQYFGPGTRLTVT.

In this sample, this clone turned up once. The J gene is TRBJ1-1, the V gene TRBV7-6, with D maybe TRBD1 (6 bases). Germline-derived CDR1 and CDR2 are SGHVS and FNYEAQ. The CDR3 extends over 15 amino acids. With 0 bases removed from V and 2 bases from J, the gap between germline ends came to 10 bases. The CDR3 is CASSLASGHNTEAFF. CDR3 bases: TGTGCCAGCAGCTTAGCGTCGGGACACAACACTGAAGCTTTCTTT.

The chain links TRBV28 to TRBJ1-5; 7 bases align to TRBD1. J was trimmed by 5 bases and V by 3 bases; bases with no gene match: 7. CDR3 length equals 15 residues. The V gene's germline CDR1 is MDHEN and CDR2 SYDVKM. The CDR3 protein is CASSLYRGEDQPQHF. Here the CDR3 DNA reads TGTGCCAGCAGTTTGTACAGGGGTGAGGATCAGCCCCAGCATTTT.

This clone was observed a few times. The CDR3 DNA sequence: TGTGCCAGCAACCTCAAATGGACAGGGGGATCTGCCGAGCAGTACTTC. Translated, it gives CASNLKWTGGSAEQYF. This chain uses TRBV27 with TRBJ2-7, with 10 bases that match TRBD1. CDR3 length equals 16 residues. CDR1 and CDR2 from the germline V gene are MNHEY and SMNVEV (reference sequence). The junction had 15 bases not matched to a gene; V was cut back by 7 bases and J by 6 bases.

This chain uses TRBV5-1 with TRBJ2-7; maybe TRBD2 (6 bases). In germline, CDR1 is SGHRS, CDR2 YFSETQ. This CDR3 spans 15 amino acids. Trimming removed 4 bases at V and 2 bases at J, with 16 bases between. The CDR3 reads CASSLRSGGTYEQYF. CDR3 DNA: TGCGCCAGCAGCCTACGTAGTGGGGGGACCTACGAGCAGTACTTC.